What follows are 24 T cell receptor beta chains derived from one specimen sequenced in a study of T cell responses to AZD1222 COVID-19 vaccine. The protocol was immunoSEQ multiplex PCR, while the TCRdb copy is restricted to in-frame clones and leaves out a portion. Of about 100,000 clones listed, roughly 87% were seen once; the top ten hold around 4.5%. The sequenced sample was peripheral blood, obtained on day 0 of AZD1222 vaccination. The source of these receptors is an adult in good health.

This clone turned up a few times. This chain connects TRBV3-1 (or the pseudogene TRBV3-2) to TRBJ1-3; TRBD1 matches 7 bases. The CDR3 has 19 residues. In germline, CDR1 is LGHDT, CDR2 YNNKEL (reference sequence). Trimming took 1 base from V and 1 from J; bases not matched to a gene: 13. This chain's CDR3 is CASSQVTLRTGRSGNTIYF. The CDR3 nucleotides are TGTGCCAGCAGCCAAGTTACCCTGAGGACAGGACGGTCTGGAAACACCATATATTTT.

The chain combines TRBV5-4 with TRBJ2-5; 12 nucleotides align to TRBD1. The length of the CDR3 is 16 residues. Germline loops: CDR1 SGHNT, CDR2 YYREEE (reference sequence). With V trimmed by 4 bases and J by 4 bases, 8 bases remained unmatched. This CDR3 is CASSQGQGARRETQYF. CDR3 DNA: TGTGCCAGCAGCCAGGGACAGGGGGCGCGGAGAGAGACCCAGTACTTC.

This chain joins TRBV7-9 and TRBJ2-5; 10 bases align to TRBD1. Germline-derived CDR1 and CDR2 are SEHNR and FQNEAQ (reference sequence). V lost 5 bases, J lost 1 base, and 7 bases stayed unmatched. This CDR3 has 16 residues. The CDR3 DNA is TGTGCCAGCAGCCCAGGGACAGGGGTTTCCCAAGAGACCCAGTACTTC. Residues: CASSPGTGVSQETQYF. Filled out from reference TRBV7-9 and TRBJ2-5, the complete variable domain reads DTGVSQNPRHKITKRGQNVTFRCDPISEHNRLYWYRQTLGQGPEFLTYFQNEAQLEKSRLLSDRFSAERPKGSFSTLEIQRTEQGDSAMYLCASSPGTGVSQETQYFGPGTRLLVL.

The chain links TRBV29-1 to TRBJ2-1; TRBD2 is a possible D gene (5 bases). The ends were cut back, 2 bases at V and 0 bases at J, with 5 bases in the middle. Germline CDR1 reads SQVTM; CDR2 reads ANQGSEA. CDR3 size: 13 residues. In nucleotides, the CDR3 is TGCAGCGTTGAACGGGACTCCTACAATGAGCAGTTCTTC. This gives the protein CSVERDSYNEQFF.

V is TRBV7-9 and J is TRBJ1-2, with D maybe TRBD1 (5 bases). V lost 1 base and J lost 4, with 10 bases in between. This CDR3 is built from 14 residues. Germline V gene sequence: CDR1 SEHNR, CDR2 FQNEAQ (reference sequence). The chain's CDR3 is CASSLVDTFYGYTF. CDR3 nucleotides: TGTGCCAGCAGCTTAGTGGACACATTCTATGGCTACACCTTC. Based on the CDR3 plus reference TRBV7-9 and TRBJ1-2, the full variable domain is DTGVSQNPRHKITKRGQNVTFRCDPISEHNRLYWYRQTLGQGPEFLTYFQNEAQLEKSRLLSDRFSAERPKGSFSTLEIQRTEQGDSAMYLCASSLVDTFYGYTFGSGTRLTVV.

The gene calls are TRBV5-1 and TRBJ2-2, with 7 nucleotides matching TRBD2. With V trimmed by 5 bases and J by 3 bases, 7 bases remained unmatched. The CDR3 runs 15 residues. The germline V gene encodes CDR1 SGHRS and CDR2 YFSETQ. The CDR3 nucleotides are TGCGCCAGCAGGTCCGGCGGGGGTGACACCGGGGAGCTGTTTTTT. Residues: CASRSGGGDTGELFF.

The table lists this clone with a count of one. The chain recombines TRBV12-3 or TRBV12-4 with TRBJ1-6, with D perhaps TRBD1 (5 bases). This CDR3 region has 11 residues. With 6 bases removed from V and 15 bases from J, the gap between germline ends came to 12 bases. CDR3 bases: TGTGCCAGCAGGGGGGGTAAAAACCTCCACTTT. It encodes CASRGGKNLHF.

The V call is TRBV4-1, the J call TRBJ1-2, with a possible D match to TRBD1 (6 bases). Deletions cut 0 bases from V and 1 base from J, with 18 bases between. CDR1 is MGHRA, CDR2 YSYEKL, per germline. The CDR3 is 18 amino acids. The CDR3 bases are TGCGCCAGCAGCCAAGATCGCCTCGGACAGATACATAACTATGGCTACACCTTC. This codes for CASSQDRLGQIHNYGYTF.

The CDR3 loop is CASSPRAGTGRGTEAFF. The CDR3 DNA follows: TGTGCCAGCTCACCACGAGCCGGGACAGGGAGGGGCACTGAAGCTTTCTTT. The chain uses TRBV18 and TRBJ1-1; the match to TRBD1 covers 9 bases. Per the germline V gene, CDR1 is KGHSH and CDR2 is LQKENI. J lost 4 bases, V lost 1 base, and 10 bases had no gene match. There are 17 residues in the CDR3.

The CDR3 spells CASSVQGNTGELFF. CDR3 nucleotide sequence: TGTGCCAGTAGTGTGCAGGGGAACACCGGGGAGCTGTTTTTT. The rearrangement links TRBV19 to TRBJ2-2, with D possibly matching TRBD1 (5 bases). This CDR3 comprises 14 residues. In germline, CDR1 is LNHDA, CDR2 SQIVND (reference sequence). The ends were cut back, 5 bases at V and 1 base at J, with 8 bases in the middle. The full variable domain, its missing parts supplied by reference TRBV19 and TRBJ2-2, is DGGITQSPKYLFRKEGQNVTLSCEQNLNHDAMYWYRQDPGQGLRLIYYSQIVNDFQKGDIAEGYSVSREKKESFPLTVTSAQKNPTAFYLCASSVQGNTGELFFGEGSRLTVL.

J is TRBJ2-4 and V is TRBV9; D gene ambiguous. Germline-derived CDR1 and CDR2 are SGDLS and YYNGEE. This CDR3 region has 16 residues. V dropped 0 bases and J dropped 0 bases, with 10 bases sitting between them. CDR3 sequence: CASSVDDGLAKNIQYF. The CDR3 nucleotides are TGTGCCAGCAGCGTAGATGACGGCTTAGCCAAAAACATTCAGTACTTC. The full variable domain, its missing parts supplied by reference TRBV9 and TRBJ2-4, is DSGVTQTPKHLITATGQRVTLRCSPRSGDLSVYWYQQSLDQGLQFLIQYYNGEERAKGNILERFSAQQFPDLHSELNLSSLELGDSALYFCASSVDDGLAKNIQYFGAGTRLSVL.

There are many counts of this clone. The gene calls are TRBV7-8 and TRBJ2-2, with 7 bases identical to TRBD2. V was clipped by 1 base and J by 4 bases; unmatched bases: 6. Germline V gene data show CDR1 as SGHVS and CDR2 as FQNEAQ. CDR3 size: 16 residues. CDR3 amino acids: CASSLVVGGSTGELFF. The CDR3 DNA is TGTGCCAGCAGCTTAGTGGTGGGAGGGAGCACCGGGGAGCTGTTTTTT.

This clone was observed once. This sequence joins TRBV2 and TRBJ1-5; maybe TRBD1 (6 bases). The CDR3 loop spans 15 amino acids. V was shortened by 2 bases and J by 4 bases, with 12 bases between the two germline ends. From germline, CDR1 is SNHLY and CDR2 FYNNEI. The CDR3, as DNA: TGTGCCAGCAGTGAAAGGGGGGCGGCTAATCAGCCCCAGCATTTT. Translating it yields CASSERGAANQPQHF.

The rearrangement joins TRBV10-3 to TRBJ1-3; 12 bases are a match to TRBD1. V dropped 0 bases and J dropped 7; count of bases not matched to a gene: 7. This CDR3 comprises 17 residues. Germline V CDR1 and CDR2: ENHRY, SYGVKD. The CDR3 here is CAISESVGQGAVNTIYF. The DNA of the CDR3 is TGTGCCATCAGTGAGTCGGTGGGACAGGGGGCGGTGAACACCATATATTTT.

The J gene is TRBJ2-4, the V gene TRBV4-1; 8 nucleotides agree with TRBD2. The CDR3 consists of 18 residues. The V gene's germline CDR1 is MGHRA and CDR2 YSYEKL. V was pared by 0 bases and J by 1 base, with 8 bases of the junction left unmatched. CDR3 in DNA: TGCGCCAGCAGCCAAGAATCATTGGGCGGGGGGGCCAAAAACATTCAGTACTTC. Its protein is CASSQESLGGGAKNIQYF.

J is TRBJ1-6 and V is TRBV7-9; the match to TRBD1 covers 7 bases. V lost 1 base to trimming and J lost 9 bases; unmatched junction nucleotides: 6. This CDR3 spans 15 amino acids. The germline V gene has CDR1 SEHNR and CDR2 FQNEAQ (reference sequence). This chain's CDR3 is CASSLGRDRGSPLHF. For the CDR3, the DNA is TGTGCCAGCAGCTTAGGACGGGACAGAGGTTCACCCCTCCACTTT.

CDR3 in amino acids: CASSAGQGALEDTQYF. Written as DNA, the CDR3 is TGTGCCAGCAGCGCAGGACAGGGGGCGTTGGAAGATACGCAGTATTTT. The genes are TRBV4-2 and TRBJ2-3; TRBD1 aligns across 11 bases. The CDR3 runs to 16 residues. V was pared by 5 bases and J by 5 bases, with 9 bases of the junction left unmatched. Looked up from germline, CDR1 is LGHNA and CDR2 is YNFKEQ.

The CDR3: CASSYVGQGKWGYTF. In DNA, the CDR3 is TGTGCCAGCAGTTACGTCGGACAGGGCAAATGGGGCTACACCTTC. The chain is built from TRBV6-5 and TRBJ1-2, with 8 bases identical to TRBD1. CDR1 is MNHEY, CDR2 SVGAGI, per germline. J was trimmed by 8 bases and V by 2 bases; bases with no gene match: 10. This CDR3 region has 15 residues.

The chain couples TRBV3-1 (or the pseudogene TRBV3-2) to TRBJ1-1; possibly TRBD1 for D (5 bases). The germline V gene has CDR1 LGHDT and CDR2 YNNKEL (reference sequence). Trimming pared 1 base from V and 3 bases from J, leaving 18 bases between. This CDR3 has 17 amino acids. The CDR3 DNA sequence: TGTGCCAGCAGCCAAGGGGGGGGGAAACCTTGGGACACTGAAGCTTTCTTT. This translates into CASSQGGGKPWDTEAFF.

V is TRBV10-3 and J is TRBJ2-2, with a possible D match to TRBD1 (6 bases). The CDR3 loop spans 16 amino acids. With 0 bases removed from V and 0 bases from J, the gap between germline ends came to 8 bases. Germline loops: CDR1 ENHRY, CDR2 SYGVKD. The CDR3 DNA reads as TGTGCCATCAGTGAGTCGGACAGCCCGAACACCGGGGAGCTGTTTTTT. Its translation: CAISESDSPNTGELFF.

Only one count was recorded for this clone. The genes are TRBV30 and TRBJ1-2; weak D call: TRBD1 (6 bases). Germline loops: CDR1 GTSNPN, CDR2 SVGIG (reference sequence). This CDR3 is 15 amino acids long. V was trimmed by 3 bases and J by 1 base, leaving 15 bases between them. CDR3 sequence: CAWRDSASLNYGYTF. CDR3 sequence (DNA): TGTGCCTGGAGGGACAGTGCTAGCCTTAACTATGGCTACACCTTC.

The J gene is TRBJ2-1, the V gene TRBV5-1; D is ambiguous. CDR1 SGHRS and CDR2 YFSETQ come from the germline V gene. V lost 0 bases and J lost 7, with 11 bases in between. CDR3 length: 14 residues. CDR3 region: CASSLGTTGNEQFF. CDR3 DNA sequence: TGCGCCAGCAGCTTGGGTACAACTGGAAATGAGCAGTTCTTC.

The V and J genes are TRBV6-5 and TRBJ2-1, with 9 positions matching TRBD1. Germline CDR1 reads MNHEY; CDR2 reads SVGAGI. CDR3 length equals 12 residues. V gave up 6 bases and J gave up 15 bases; unmatched junction bases: 9. CDR3 in DNA: TGTGCCAGCAGCCAAGGGGACAGGGAGGGGTTCTTC. Its translation: CASSQGDREGFF.

The chain recombines TRBV28 with TRBJ2-7, with 7 bases fitting TRBD2. The CDR3 is 14 residues long. CDR1 MDHEN and CDR2 SYDVKM come from the germline V gene. Trimming took 6 bases from V and 3 from J; bases not matched to a gene: 8. CDR3 bases: TGTGCCAGCAGGCCACCGGGACTAATCTACGAGCAGTACTTC. It translates to CASRPPGLIYEQYF.